This T cell receptor (beta chain) stems from a study of T-cell memory formation after mild COVID-19. Notes on the study in general: Among CD4+ contracting clones, most were CM and EM, and CD8+ ones EMRA.

Germline trimming cut 5 bases from V and 2 bases from J; bases unmatched to any gene: 4. Germline-derived CDR1 and CDR2 are DFQATT and SNEGSKA (reference sequence). The CDR3 totals 13 residues. Turning to this clonotype: The antigen remains undetermined.

Each CDR3 protein is one row after TCRdb ran MiXCR on the 5' RACE reads. The data hold about 440,000 distinct CDR3 sequences, with roughly 20% observed a single time. The chain uses TRBV20-1 and TRBJ2-3; TRBD2 agrees at 7 bases. This TCR derives from an adult woman who had mild COVID-19 (a few samples of this study predate the infection). Cell type and time point are not known. Material: PBMCs or a T cell subset sorted from them (not recorded which). DNA for the CDR3: TGCAGTGCTTACCGGGACTACACAGATACGCAGTATTTT. Translation gives CSAYRDYTDTQYF.